Given below is one TCR beta chain in context. As yet, its antigen is unknown. PCR was performed a second time for roughly 6 to 12 cycles using a sample-barcoded 5' primer and a J-beta primer mix. Every sample gave at least 2.5 million paired-end reads containing CDR3. TCRdb itself ran the 5' RACE reads through MiXCR, one entry per CDR3 protein. The data contain nearly 800,000 distinct CDR3 sequences, approximately 60% of them seen just once; the ten biggest clones take up roughly 25%. Germline V CDR1 and CDR2: SGDLS, YYNGEE. The ends were cut back, 4 bases at V and 3 bases at J, with 18 bases in the middle. The CDR3 sequence is 16 residues long. Donation came from healthy Caucasian individuals in Russia who were aged roughly 6 to 95. The sample, around 10 milliliters of peripheral blood, was drawn from each donor. The sample belongs to a study of blood T cells in healthy people across ages. Study-level points and caveats: Older age went with lower TCR beta diversity per million T cells, in a roughly linear way.

The sequencing input was blood. This TCR derives from a man between 40 and 49 years old in good health. This rearrangement joins TRBV9 to TRBJ2-3, with a possible D match to TRBD2 (7 bases). CDR3 sequence reads: CASSQRGGAATDTQYF. The DNA for the CDR3 is TGTGCCAGCAGCCAAAGAGGGGGGGCGGCGACAGATACGCAGTATTTT.